These 28 T cell receptor beta chains share one sample of origin, sequenced in a study of OX40 agonist ivuxolimab in advanced cancers. Sequencing used immunoSEQ multiplex PCR; TCRdb keeps in-frame clones, though not all of them. Of some 76,000 clones listed, over 90% are singletons. The sequencing here drew on CD4+ or CD8+ T cells sorted from blood, taken in a trial of the OX40 agonist ivuxolimab. The receptors shown here come from an adult with an advanced solid tumor such as melanoma, head and neck, liver or kidney cancer.

The V and J genes are TRBV19 and TRBJ1-1, with D maybe TRBD1 (6 bases). The CDR3 runs 14 residues. Trimming took 7 bases from V and 2 from J, leaving 14 bases between them. CDR1 is LNHDA, CDR2 SQIVND, per germline (reference sequence). The DNA of the CDR3 is TGTGCCAGTATTCGGGGGCGGGGAAACACTGAAGCTTTCTTT. Amino acids: CASIRGRGNTEAFF.

The chain recombines TRBV18 with TRBJ2-3; 10 positions agree with TRBD2. With 6 bases clipped from V and 3 bases from J, the junction kept 9 bases outside the gene matches. The CDR3 is 16 residues long. Per germline, CDR1 KGHSH and CDR2 LQKENI. The CDR3 DNA follows: TGTGCCAGCTCTCCCCGGGGTAGCGGGAGGACAGATACGCAGTATTTT. Translation: CASSPRGSGRTDTQYF.

This chain connects TRBV19 to TRBJ2-2; D is uncertain. V was trimmed by 1 base and J by 3 bases, leaving 3 bases between them. Germline CDR1 LNHDA, CDR2 SQIVND (reference sequence). The length of the CDR3 is 13 residues. The CDR3 reads CASSIGYTGELFF. The CDR3 DNA reads as TGTGCCAGTAGTATAGGATACACCGGGGAGCTGTTTTTT.

V and J are TRBV6-5 and TRBJ1-1, with D unresolved. Germline V gene data show CDR1 as MNHEY and CDR2 as SVGAGI. V gave up 2 bases and J gave up 0 bases, with 13 bases separating them. The CDR3 is made up of 16 amino acids. The CDR3 region is CASSYDSQALNTEAFF. The CDR3 bases are TGTGCCAGCAGTTACGACTCCCAGGCGTTGAACACTGAAGCTTTCTTT.

This clone was observed a single time. The gene calls are TRBV27 and TRBJ1-2; D is uncertain. The ends were cut back, 2 bases at V and 4 bases at J, with 8 bases in the middle. The CDR3 spans 13 residues. Germline loops: CDR1 MNHEY, CDR2 SMNVEV (reference sequence). In DNA form, the CDR3 reads TGTGCCAGCAGTTTAGCAGGAAGCTATGGCTACACCTTC. As protein: CASSLAGSYGYTF.

The chain links TRBV7-2 to TRBJ2-3; D remains ambiguous. Between the trimmed V and J ends, which lost 3 bases and 2 bases, there was a span of 9 bases. The germline gives CDR1 SGHTA, CDR2 FQGNSA. CDR3 size: 14 residues. CDR3 coding DNA: TGTGCCAGCAGCTTTTCCGGAGACACAGATACGCAGTATTTT. Translating it yields CASSFSGDTDTQYF.

The CDR3 region has the DNA TGTGCCAGCAGCCAAGTTGGATACAATGAGCAGTTCTTC. Translating it yields CASSQVGYNEQFF. The chain employs TRBV14 and TRBJ2-1; D remains unclear. The ends were cut back, 1 base at V and 4 bases at J, with 5 bases in the middle. Germline loops: CDR1 SGHDN, CDR2 FVKESK. The CDR3 has 13 amino acids.

This chain connects TRBV20-1 to TRBJ1-2; D not certain. Trimming removed 6 bases from V and 5 bases from J, with 10 bases in between. Germline V gives CDR1 DFQATT, CDR2 SNEGSKA (reference sequence). This CDR3 spans 11 amino acids. The CDR3 DNA reads TGCAGTGCGGCGAGTGGGTATGGCTACACCTTC. Translated, it gives CSAASGYGYTF.

The rearrangement links TRBV4-3 to TRBJ2-7, with D hard to call. V was trimmed by 0 bases and J by 6 bases, leaving 12 bases between them. Germline CDR1 and CDR2: LGHNA and YSLEER. CDR3 length: 14 amino acids. As DNA, the CDR3 is TGCGCCAGCAGCCAAGACCCGCTCGACTCCGAGCAGTACTTC. Translated, it gives CASSQDPLDSEQYF.

With regard to this clone: The same CDR3 also results from other DNA sequences found in this sample. The chain employs TRBV27 and TRBJ1-1, with a weak D call TRBD1 (5 bases). The V end lost 2 bases, the J end lost 4 bases, and 8 bases lay between the germline ends. This CDR3 has 13 residues. In germline, CDR1 is MNHEY, CDR2 SMNVEV (reference sequence). For the CDR3, the DNA is TGTGCCAGCAGTTTAGGTGGGGGCACTGAAGCTTTCTTT. Protein: CASSLGGGTEAFF.

The chain is built from TRBV18 and TRBJ1-1, with D perhaps matching TRBD1 (5 bases). The germline V gene encodes CDR1 KGHSH and CDR2 LQKENI. CDR3 length equals 15 residues. V was trimmed by 2 bases and J by 5 bases, leaving 15 bases between them. Here the CDR3 DNA reads TGTGCCAGCTCACCAGGGGGTAGGAGTTATACTGAAGCTTTCTTT. It encodes CASSPGGRSYTEAFF.

This clone appeared a single time. The chain couples TRBV2 to TRBJ2-1; the D is unclear. V shed 8 bases and J shed 3 bases, with 14 bases lying between them. Germline values: CDR1 SNHLY, CDR2 FYNNEI. The CDR3 length is 14 residues. The CDR3 here is CASESGRNYNEQFF. Written as DNA, the CDR3 is TGTGCCAGCGAGTCCGGCAGAAACTACAATGAGCAGTTCTTC. Based on the CDR3 plus reference TRBV2 and TRBJ2-1, the full variable domain is EPEVTQTPSHQVTQMGQEVILRCVPISNHLYFYWYRQILGQKVEFLVSFYNNEISEKSEIFDDQFSVERPDGSNFTLKIRSTKLEDSAMYFCASESGRNYNEQFFGPGTRLTVL.

This clone was seen once. The V and J genes are TRBV7-9 and TRBJ1-5; possible D gene TRBD1, 5 bases. The CDR3 contains 13 residues. V shed 3 bases and J shed 7 bases, with 10 bases lying between them. Looked up from germline, CDR1 is SEHNR and CDR2 is FQNEAQ (reference sequence). In nucleotides, the CDR3 is TGTGCCAGCAGCTTGGGACTAAACCAGCCCCAGCATTTT. It specifies CASSLGLNQPQHF. The variable domain in full, with the rest retrieved from reference TRBV7-9 and TRBJ1-5, is DTGVSQNPRHKITKRGQNVTFRCDPISEHNRLYWYRQTLGQGPEFLTYFQNEAQLEKSRLLSDRFSAERPKGSFSTLEIQRTEQGDSAMYLCASSLGLNQPQHFGDGTRLSIL.

The chain combines TRBV7-9 with TRBJ2-2; TRBD1 agrees at 8 bases. Trimming cost V 2 bases and J 4 bases; bases outside gene matches: 6. This CDR3 is 16 amino acids long. Germline loops: CDR1 SEHNR, CDR2 FQNEAQ (reference sequence). CDR3 coding DNA: TGTGCCAGCAGCTTAAAGACAGGGGAAAGCACCGGGGAGCTGTTTTTT. This sequence encodes CASSLKTGESTGELFF.

The chain recombines TRBV13 with TRBJ2-3; TRBD1 or TRBD2 may be the D gene (5 bases each). The CDR3 sequence is 14 residues long. Trimming stripped 5 bases from V and 1 base from J, with 10 bases between. Germline loops: CDR1 PRHDT, CDR2 FYEKMQ (reference sequence). The CDR3 loop reads CASSARGGTDTQYF. In nucleotides, the CDR3 is TGTGCCAGCAGCGCCAGAGGGGGCACAGATACGCAGTATTTT. Full variable domain (remainder filled in from reference TRBV13 and TRBJ2-3): AAGVIQSPRHLIKEKRETATLKCYPIPRHDTVYWYQQGPGQDPQFLISFYEKMQSDKGSIPDRFSAQQFSDYHSELNMSSLELGDSALYFCASSARGGTDTQYFGPGTRLTVL.

The V gene is TRBV6-5, the J gene TRBJ2-1; D is unclear. V lost 2 bases and J lost 0, with 5 bases in between. Germline CDR1 MNHEY, CDR2 SVGAGI. There are 14 residues in the CDR3. CDR3 amino acids: CASSYGSSYNEQFF. The CDR3 DNA follows: TGTGCCAGCAGTTACGGTAGCTCCTACAATGAGCAGTTCTTC.

This chain links TRBV2 with TRBJ2-3; a weak D match, TRBD2 (6 bases). Between the trimmed V and J ends, which lost 6 bases and 0 bases, there was a span of 16 bases. The germline V gene encodes CDR1 SNHLY and CDR2 FYNNEI. The CDR3 sequence is 16 residues long. As DNA, the CDR3 is TGTGCCAGCAGGTATAGGGACTCGGCTAGCACAGATACGCAGTATTTT. This encodes CASRYRDSASTDTQYF.

This rearrangement joins TRBV6-6 to TRBJ1-1, with D possibly being TRBD1 (6 bases). CDR1 is MNHNY and CDR2 is SVGAGI in the germline V gene (reference sequence). The CDR3 has 13 residues. The V end was cut by 6 bases, the J end by 4 bases, with 12 bases between. The CDR3 nucleotides are TGTGCCAGCAGACCAGGGGAGGGCACTGAAGCTTTCTTT. The encoded protein is CASRPGEGTEAFF.

The chain has TRBV19 and TRBJ2-1; 10 bases agree with TRBD2. V dropped 8 bases and J dropped 4; count of bases not matched to a gene: 5. Germline CDR1 reads LNHDA; CDR2 reads SQIVND (reference sequence). This CDR3 has 14 residues. CDR3 sequence reads: CASRASGSYNEQFF. The DNA for the CDR3 is TGTGCCAGTCGAGCTAGCGGGAGTTACAATGAGCAGTTCTTC.

The chain links TRBV6-4 to TRBJ1-3; D remains ambiguous. The CDR3 is 13 residues long. CDR1 is MRHNA and CDR2 is SNTAGT in the germline V gene. Trimming took 7 bases from V and 2 from J, leaving 9 bases between them. The CDR3 loop is CASTRRTGNTIYF. CDR3 DNA: TGTGCCAGCACCCGGAGGACTGGAAACACCATATATTTT.

Notes on this clone: One end of the junction does not line up with germline, which may come from a read error. CDR3: CSVADPDAFF. CDR3 DNA: TGCAGCGTTGCGGACCCTGACGCTTTCTTT. The rearrangement uses TRBV29-1 and TRBJ1-1; D not certain. The CDR3 covers 10 residues. Germline CDR1 reads SQVTM; CDR2 reads ANQGSEA.

V is TRBV2 and J is TRBJ1-2; the D gene is possibly TRBD1 (6 bases). CDR1 is SNHLY and CDR2 is FYNNEI in the germline V gene. Trimming cost V 6 bases and J 6 bases, with 17 bases left between them. The CDR3 sequence is 14 residues long. The CDR3 nucleotides read TGTGCCAGCAGGGATTTGACAGGTGGGAATGGCTACACCTTC. Its translation is CASRDLTGGNGYTF.

The chain couples TRBV11-2 to TRBJ2-1; D is possibly TRBD1 or TRBD2 (5 bases each). The V gene lost 5 bases and the J gene lost 10 bases, with 9 bases spanning the gap. The V gene's germline CDR1 is SGHAT and CDR2 FQNNGV. CDR3 size: 11 residues. The CDR3: CASSARGEQFF. The DNA for the CDR3 is TGTGCCAGCAGCGCCCGGGGCGAGCAGTTCTTC. The complete variable domain, with remaining parts taken from reference TRBV11-2 and TRBJ2-1, reads EAGVAQSPRYKIIEKRQSVAFWCNPISGHATLYWYQQILGQGPKLLIQFQNNGVVDDSQLPKDRFSAERLKGVDSTLKIQPAKLEDSAVYLCASSARGEQFFGPGTRLTVL.

This sequence joins TRBV29-1 and TRBJ2-7; tentative D call: TRBD1 (6 bases). The V gene's germline CDR1 is SQVTM and CDR2 ANQGSEA. The CDR3 runs 13 residues. Trimming cost V 0 bases and J 2 bases, with 8 bases left between them. CDR3 coding DNA: TGCAGCGTTGAAGAGGGACACCCCTACGAGCAGTACTTC. This gives the protein CSVEEGHPYEQYF.

The chain joins TRBV9 to TRBJ1-1; the D gene is possibly TRBD1 (6 bases). Trimming took 4 bases from V and 7 from J, leaving 17 bases between them. The CDR3 has 14 amino acids. Germline V gene lookup returns CDR1 SGDLS and CDR2 YYNGEE. DNA of the CDR3: TGTGCCAGCAGCCCCGGCACAGGGTGGATTGAAGCTTTCTTT. Translated, it gives CASSPGTGWIEAFF. Supplemented by reference TRBV9 and TRBJ1-1, the full variable domain reads DSGVTQTPKHLITATGQRVTLRCSPRSGDLSVYWYQQSLDQGLQFLIQYYNGEERAKGNILERFSAQQFPDLHSELNLSSLELGDSALYFCASSPGTGWIEAFFGQGTRLTVV.

The rearrangement joins TRBV5-6 to TRBJ2-3; TRBD2 matches 7 bases. Germline V gene sequence: CDR1 SGHDT, CDR2 YYEEEE. This CDR3 has 17 residues. V shed 3 bases, J shed 0 bases, and the junction held 10 bases outside the gene matches. In DNA form, the CDR3 reads TGTGCCAGCAGCTGGGGGACTTGGCGGGGGAGCACAGATACGCAGTATTTT. Its protein is CASSWGTWRGSTDTQYF.

This chain connects TRBV6-5 to TRBJ2-5, with unresolved D. The CDR3 loop spans 14 amino acids. The ends were cut back, 0 bases at V and 0 bases at J, with 5 bases in the middle. From germline, CDR1 is MNHEY and CDR2 SVGAGI. CDR3 sequence: CASSYSADQETQYF. Here the CDR3 DNA reads TGTGCCAGCAGTTACTCCGCCGACCAAGAGACCCAGTACTTC.

V usage is TRBV20-1 and J usage is TRBJ2-1, with no clear D. Germline V CDR1 and CDR2: DFQATT, SNEGSKA (reference sequence). This CDR3 comprises 11 residues. V lost 6 bases and J lost 12, with 15 bases in between. The chain's CDR3 is CSAQDARGQFF. CDR3 DNA sequence: TGCAGTGCCCAGGACGCGCGAGGGCAGTTCTTC.